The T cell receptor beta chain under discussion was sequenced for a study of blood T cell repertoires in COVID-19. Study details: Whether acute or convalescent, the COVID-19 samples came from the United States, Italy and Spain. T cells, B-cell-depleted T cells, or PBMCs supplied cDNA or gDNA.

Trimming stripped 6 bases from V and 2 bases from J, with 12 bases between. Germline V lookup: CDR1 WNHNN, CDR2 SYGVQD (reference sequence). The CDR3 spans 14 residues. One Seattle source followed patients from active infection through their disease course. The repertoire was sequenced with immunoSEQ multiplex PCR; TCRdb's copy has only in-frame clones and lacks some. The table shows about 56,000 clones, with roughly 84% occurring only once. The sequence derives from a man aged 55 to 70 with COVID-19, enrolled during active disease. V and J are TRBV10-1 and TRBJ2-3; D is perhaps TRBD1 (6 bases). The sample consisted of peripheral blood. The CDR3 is CASSPGHITDTQYF. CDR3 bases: TGCGCCAGCAGCCCGGGACACATCACAGATACGCAGTATTTT.